This is a list of T cell receptor beta chains from one sample in a study of CD8+ T cells in alopecia areata. Some clones are missing from TCRdb's copy, which holds only in-frame ones; the method was immunoSEQ multiplex PCR. The repertoire has 170,000 or so clones, roughly 65% of them found once; the top ten carry approximately 0.9%. Sequencing was performed on CD4+ T cells sorted from blood, taken at week 4, from a patient treated with tofacitinib. These receptors came from a human donor with alopecia areata. The CDR3 runs from the conserved cysteine through the conserved F or W. Each record gives: CDR3 length, clone size, J gene, V gene, D gene, CDR3 DNA, CDR3 protein. The D gene is left open where the match is weak. Clone size is shown for a subset of rows, as once, few, many or a class of expanded clone.

13	.	TRBJ2-5	TRBV10-3	.	TGTGCCATCAGAGTACAGGGTTCAGAGACCCAGTACTTC	CAIRVQGSETQYF
17	.	TRBJ1-5	TRBV23-1	TRBD1	TGCGCCAGCAGTCGAATAAGCCGGGACAGAGAGAATCAGCCCCAGCATTTT	CASSRISRDRENQPQHF
13	few	TRBJ1-5	TRBV29-1	.	TGCAGCGTTGGCAGGGGCGACAATCAGCCCCAGCATTTT	CSVGRGDNQPQHF
15	.	TRBJ2-4	TRBV5-1	.	TGCGCCAGCAGCTTGGGGGCTAGCTCCAAAAACATTCAGTACTTC	CASSLGASSKNIQYF
17	.	TRBJ1-2	TRBV7-9	.	TGTGCCAGCAGCGATTCCGGGGGGAGGAGAGTCAACTATGGCTACACCTTC	CASSDSGGRRVNYGYTF
14	few	TRBJ2-5	TRBV7-9	TRBD1	TGTGCCAGCAGCACCGGACAGGGGCAAGAGACCCAGTACTTC	CASSTGQGQETQYF
15	few	TRBJ2-5	TRBV29-1	.	TGCAGCGTTGGATGGGGGCAGGGAGAGAGGGAGACCCAGTACTTC	CSVGWGQGERETQYF
15	.	TRBJ1-3	TRBV7-2	.	TGTGCCAGCAGCCCTATGACAGGCTCTGGAAACACCATATATTTT	CASSPMTGSGNTIYF
13	once	TRBJ1-2	TRBV7-3	TRBD1	TGTGCCAGCAGCGGGGACAGGGTCTATGGCTACACCTTC	CASSGDRVYGYTF
14	.	TRBJ2-7	TRBV6-5	.	TGTGCCAGCAGCCCGCGGGGCAGGGACTCCGAGCAGTACTTC	CASSPRGRDSEQYF
16	.	TRBJ2-2	TRBV9	.	TGTGCCAGCAGCGTAATCGGGTCAGGGAGCACCGGGGAGCTGTTTTTT	CASSVIGSGSTGELFF
12	.	TRBJ1-5	TRBV29-1	.	TGCAGCGTTGCAGGAGCTAATCAGCCCCAGCATTTT	CSVAGANQPQHF
12	.	TRBJ1-2	TRBV29-1	.	TGCAGCGTTGGAGCAACGGACTATGGCTACACCTTC	CSVGATDYGYTF
16	few	TRBJ2-1	TRBV30	TRBD2	TGTGCCTGGAGTGTACAAGGTCGAGCGGGGGGGCATGAGCAGTTCTTC	CAWSVQGRAGGHEQFF
13	.	TRBJ1-5	TRBV5-6	.	TGTGCCAGCAGATTGGACGTAGATCAGCCCCAGCATTTT	CASRLDVDQPQHF
12	.	TRBJ1-2	TRBV14	.	TGTGCCAGCAGCCGTACCGCGTCGGGCTACACCTTC	CASSRTASGYTF
16	few	TRBJ2-5	TRBV4-3	.	TGCGCCAGCAGCCAAGATCAAATGGGGGGTCAAGAGACCCAGTACTTC	CASSQDQMGGQETQYF